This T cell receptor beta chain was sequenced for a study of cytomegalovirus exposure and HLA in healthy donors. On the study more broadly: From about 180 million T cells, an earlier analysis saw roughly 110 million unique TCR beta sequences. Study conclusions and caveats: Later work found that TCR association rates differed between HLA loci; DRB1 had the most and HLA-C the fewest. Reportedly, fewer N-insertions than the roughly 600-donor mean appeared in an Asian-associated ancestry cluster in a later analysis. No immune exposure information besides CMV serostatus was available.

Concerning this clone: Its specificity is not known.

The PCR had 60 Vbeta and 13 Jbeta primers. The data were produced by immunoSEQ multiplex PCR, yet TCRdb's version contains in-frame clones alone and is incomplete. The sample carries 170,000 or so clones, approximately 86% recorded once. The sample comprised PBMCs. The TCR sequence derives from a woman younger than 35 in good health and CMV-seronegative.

The CDR3 loop is CASTEPLGTGAHTGELFF. CDR3 in DNA: TGTGCCAGCACCGAACCCCTAGGGACAGGGGCGCACACCGGGGAGCTGTTTTTT. The J gene is TRBJ2-2, the V gene TRBV28, with TRBD1 matching over 10 bases. With 7 bases clipped from V and 3 bases from J, the junction kept 14 bases outside the gene matches. There are 18 residues in the CDR3. Germline-derived CDR1 and CDR2 are MDHEN and SYDVKM.